The 12 T cell receptor beta chains below were found in one sample sequenced in a study of OX40 agonist ivuxolimab in advanced cancers. The assay was immunoSEQ multiplex PCR, and TCRdb's table has in-frame clones only and misses some. This table holds more than 55,000 clones, nearly 90% found once. The sequencing here drew on CD4+ or CD8+ T cells sorted from blood, taken in a trial of the OX40 agonist ivuxolimab. These receptors came from an adult with an advanced solid tumor such as melanoma, head and neck, liver or kidney cancer.

This clone came up once. V and J are TRBV5-1 and TRBJ1-2, with a tentative D call TRBD1 (6 bases). CDR3 size: 14 residues. Germline CDR1 is SGHRS and CDR2 is YFSETQ. V shed 0 bases and J shed 4 bases, with 10 bases lying between them. In DNA form, the CDR3 reads TGCGCCAGCAGCTTGGCCTTGGACAGCTATGGCTACACCTTC. This sequence encodes CASSLALDSYGYTF.

The J gene is TRBJ2-1, the V gene TRBV25-1; 10 bases line up with TRBD1. This CDR3 is built from 16 residues. J was trimmed by 6 bases and V by 7 bases; bases with no gene match: 12. The germline V gene encodes CDR1 MGHDK and CDR2 SYGVNS. The CDR3 nucleotides are TGTGCCAGCACCCCGTCTCGGGACAGGGGTCTCAATGAGCAGTTCTTC. Its translation is CASTPSRDRGLNEQFF.

The chain is built from TRBV19 and TRBJ1-1, with D uncertain. Trimming took off 6 bases at V and 4 bases at J, with 12 bases between the two ends. The CDR3 is 13 amino acids. Per germline, CDR1 LNHDA and CDR2 SQIVND (reference sequence). This CDR3 reads CASSRTRITEAFF. The CDR3 DNA sequence: TGTGCCAGTAGCAGAACACGGATCACTGAAGCTTTCTTT.

V and J are TRBV15 and TRBJ1-2, with 7 bases aligning to TRBD1. J lost 4 bases, V lost 2 bases, and 13 bases had no gene match. In germline, CDR1 is LNHNV, CDR2 YYDKDF (reference sequence). The CDR3 runs 17 residues. CDR3 amino acids: CATSRRQGAPSGYGYTF. CDR3 coding DNA: TGTGCCACCAGCAGAAGACAGGGTGCTCCCTCGGGCTATGGCTACACCTTC.

CDR3 residues: CAWSPAGSNQPQHF. CDR3 sequence (DNA): TGTGCCTGGAGCCCAGCAGGAAGCAATCAGCCCCAGCATTTT. The V and J genes are TRBV30 and TRBJ1-5; no definite D call. The CDR3 is made up of 14 amino acids. Per the germline V gene, CDR1 is GTSNPN and CDR2 is SVGIG (reference sequence). Trimming shortened V by 3 bases and J by 1 base, and 10 bases separated the two germline ends.

The chain recombines TRBV5-4 with TRBJ1-5, with D maybe TRBD1 (6 bases). The CDR3 length is 16 residues. V lost 4 bases, J lost 6 bases, and 20 bases lay in between. Germline CDR1 and CDR2: SGHNT and YYREEE (reference sequence). This CDR3 is CASSQQGGAEGQPQHF. In nucleotides, the CDR3 is TGTGCCAGCAGCCAACAGGGCGGAGCAGAGGGTCAGCCCCAGCATTTT.

The chain has TRBV7-9 and TRBJ1-4; D not resolved. The CDR3 totals 14 residues. Germline-derived CDR1 and CDR2 are SEHNR and FQNEAQ (reference sequence). V dropped 5 bases and J dropped 4 bases, with 11 bases sitting between them. In DNA form, the CDR3 reads TGTGCCAGCAGCCCCGGACTTTTTAATGAAAAACTGTTTTTT. It codes for CASSPGLFNEKLFF.

This clone was seen once. This CDR3 is CASSLPGNTGNVLTF. The CDR3 DNA is TGTGCCAGCAGTCTCCCAGGCAATACCGGCAACGTCCTGACTTTC. The V call is TRBV28, the J call TRBJ2-6; the D is unclear. The CDR3 covers 15 residues. V lost 5 bases, J lost 9 bases, and 17 bases lay in between. CDR1 is MDHEN, CDR2 SYDVKM, per germline.

This clone was seen once. The J gene is TRBJ2-3, the V gene TRBV6-1, with D unclear. The CDR3 is 13 amino acids. In germline, CDR1 is MNHNS, CDR2 SASEGT. The germline V and J ends were trimmed by 7 bases and 5 bases, with 13 bases remaining between them. This CDR3 reads CASKIPSGDTQYF. Here the CDR3 DNA reads TGTGCCAGCAAAATACCATCTGGAGATACGCAGTATTTT.

The chain has TRBV27 and TRBJ1-6, with D possibly matching TRBD1 (6 bases). Germline V gives CDR1 MNHEY, CDR2 SMNVEV (reference sequence). V was trimmed by 4 bases and J by 13 bases, leaving 20 bases between them. The CDR3 is made up of 15 amino acids. CDR3 loop: CASSSSQGLGLPLHF. CDR3 nucleotide sequence: TGTGCCAGCAGTTCCTCACAGGGCCTTGGGCTGCCCCTCCACTTT.

V and J are TRBV11-2 and TRBJ2-5, with a tentative D call TRBD1 (5 bases). The CDR3 is 13 residues long. V dropped 5 bases and J dropped 3 bases, with 10 bases sitting between them. Per germline, CDR1 SGHAT and CDR2 FQNNGV. In nucleotides, the CDR3 is TGTGCCAGCAGCCGGTTGACAGAAGAGACCCAGTACTTC. Translating gives CASSRLTEETQYF. Full variable domain (missing parts from reference TRBV11-2 and TRBJ2-5): EAGVAQSPRYKIIEKRQSVAFWCNPISGHATLYWYQQILGQGPKLLIQFQNNGVVDDSQLPKDRFSAERLKGVDSTLKIQPAKLEDSAVYLCASSRLTEETQYFGPGTRLLVL.

V usage is TRBV11-3 and J usage is TRBJ2-1, with 8 nucleotides matching TRBD2. The CDR3 is 14 residues long. V was clipped by 5 bases and J by 5 bases; unmatched bases: 5. In germline, CDR1 is SGHNT, CDR2 YENEEA. The CDR3 loop is CASSREGRDNEQFF. The CDR3, as DNA: TGTGCCAGCAGCCGGGAGGGCCGCGACAATGAGCAGTTCTTC. Based on the CDR3 plus reference TRBV11-3 and TRBJ2-1, the full variable domain is EAGVVQSPRYKIIEKKQPVAFWCNPISGHNTLYWYLQNLGQGPELLIRYENEEAVDDSQLPKDRFSAERLKGVDSTLKIQPAELGDSAVYLCASSREGRDNEQFFGPGTRLTVL.